The sample holds a few counts of the clone carrying this TCR beta chain. Mismatch with germline at one junction end may stem from a read error. Among the patients, none had received any treatment before thyroid surgery. This sample is part of a study of metastatic and nonmetastatic thyroid tumors. Per the germline V gene, CDR1 is WNHNN and CDR2 is SYGVQD (reference sequence). The CDR3 extends over 14 amino acids. Methods used by the authors: The distant-metastasis classifier for papillary thyroid cancer was built from CDR3 differences across clinicopathological groups. With MiXCR, TCRdb called clones anew from the PCR reads. TCRdb's processing, not the authors' own work, is the source of the V and J calls. Of fewer than 35,000 clones listed, roughly 10% are singletons.

The chain joins TRBV10-1 to TRBJ2-2; TRBD1 is a possible D gene (6 bases). The receptor was derived from a female donor with papillary thyroid cancer or a benign thyroid nodule (not recorded which). Some clones in this sample may be carry-over from other donors' samples. What was sequenced was blood. The CDR3 protein is CASSVGAFTGELFF. CDR3 DNA: TGCGCCAGCAGTGTGGGGGCGTTCACCGGGGAGCTATTTTTT.